The T cell receptor beta chain under discussion was sequenced for a study of tumor-infiltrating lymphocytes in primary liver carcinoma. In the study overall: Among the tumors, stages were T1-T3 N0M0 and sizes about 4 to 11 cm.

In regard to this clonotype: The antigen is not known. Given the absence of the conserved phenylalanine or tryptophan at the CDR3 end, a read error is likely. The DNA is omitted, as the CDR3 cannot be located on it reliably, and the CDR3 follows TCRdb's listing.

From approximately 0.5 ug of total RNA, TCR beta-specific cDNA was reverse-transcribed using a constant-region primer. Generation of the TCR beta libraries relied on three nested multiplex PCR rounds using slightly modified ARM-PCR. Running around 9 cycles apiece, the first two PCR rounds relied on TRBV1-TRBV30 forward primers together with a C-beta reverse primer. TCRdb itself ran the multiplex PCR reads through MiXCR, one entry per CDR3 protein. The sample has 100,000 or so distinct CDR3 sequences, approximately 70% seen once. Germline V gene data show CDR1 as SGHAT and CDR2 as FQNNGV. With termini counted, the CDR3 has 16 amino acids. General study findings and limits: Only about 7-24% of top clones occurred in every one of the five tumor regions. Blood trailed tumors significantly in top-250-clone fraction (p = 0.039).

The approximately 17-32 mg bulk tissue piece was not sorted before simultaneous RNA and DNA extraction. Among the patients, all had chronic HBV infection and none had been treated. The sequenced material came from liver tumor tissue from sampling region 2. Specified subset: tumor region T2, inferior pole. The receptor was derived from a woman aged 55-70 years with primary liver carcinoma and hepatitis B virus infection. The chain uses TRBV11-2 and TRBJ2-1; TRBD2, the table's D call, was not compared with the DNA. This CDR3 is CASSLPTSGRNNGQFL.